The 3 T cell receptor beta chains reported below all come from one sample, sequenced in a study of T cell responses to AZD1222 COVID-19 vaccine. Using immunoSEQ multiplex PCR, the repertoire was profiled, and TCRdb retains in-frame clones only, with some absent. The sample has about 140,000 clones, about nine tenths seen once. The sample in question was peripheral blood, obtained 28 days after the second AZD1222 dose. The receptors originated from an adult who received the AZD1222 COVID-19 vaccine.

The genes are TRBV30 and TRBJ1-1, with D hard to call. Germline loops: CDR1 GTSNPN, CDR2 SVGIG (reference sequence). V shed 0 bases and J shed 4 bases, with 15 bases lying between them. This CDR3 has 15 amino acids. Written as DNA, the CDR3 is TGTGCCTGGAGTGTATTCCCGGCGGGCGGCACTGAAGCTTTCTTT. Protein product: CAWSVFPAGGTEAFF.

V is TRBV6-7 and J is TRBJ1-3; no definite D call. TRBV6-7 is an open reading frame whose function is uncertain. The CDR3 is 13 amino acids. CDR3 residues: CAPKEGSGNTIYF. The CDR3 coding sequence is TGTGCTCCCAAGGAGGGATCTGGAAACACCATATATTTT.

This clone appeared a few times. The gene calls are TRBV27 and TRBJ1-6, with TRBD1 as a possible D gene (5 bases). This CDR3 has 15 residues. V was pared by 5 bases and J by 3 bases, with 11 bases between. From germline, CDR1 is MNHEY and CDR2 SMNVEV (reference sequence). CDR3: CASSQRQSYNSPLHF. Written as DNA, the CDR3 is TGTGCCAGCAGTCAGAGACAGAGCTATAATTCACCCCTCCACTTT.